Here is one TCR beta chain with its context. Per the germline V gene, CDR1 is SGHTA and CDR2 is FQGNSA. There are 14 residues in the CDR3. V lost 1 base and J lost 2, with 8 bases in between. Profiled with immunoSEQ multiplex PCR; TCRdb holds only in-frame clones, not every one. Of around 130,000 clones listed, approximately 90% were seen once; the top ten hold roughly 2.2%. The data are from a study of blood T cell repertoires in COVID-19. Sequences were obtained from peripheral blood. The genes are TRBV7-2 and TRBJ1-2; unclear D gene. This sequence was found in a woman aged 50 to 65 with acute or convalescent COVID-19. For the CDR3, the DNA is TGTGCCAGCAGCTTAGGTATTAAAAACTATGGCTACACCTTC. It encodes CASSLGIKNYGYTF.